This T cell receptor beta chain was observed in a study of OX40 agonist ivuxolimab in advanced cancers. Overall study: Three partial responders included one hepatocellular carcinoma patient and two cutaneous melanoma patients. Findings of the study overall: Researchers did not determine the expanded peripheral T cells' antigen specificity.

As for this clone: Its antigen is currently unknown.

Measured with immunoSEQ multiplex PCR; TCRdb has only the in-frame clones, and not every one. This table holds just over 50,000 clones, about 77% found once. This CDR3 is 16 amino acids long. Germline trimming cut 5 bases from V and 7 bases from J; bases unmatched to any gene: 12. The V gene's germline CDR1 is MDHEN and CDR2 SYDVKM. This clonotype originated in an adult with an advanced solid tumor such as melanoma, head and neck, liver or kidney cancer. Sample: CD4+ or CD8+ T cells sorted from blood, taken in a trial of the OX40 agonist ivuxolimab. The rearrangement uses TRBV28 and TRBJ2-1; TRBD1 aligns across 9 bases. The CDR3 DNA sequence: TGTGCCAGCAGTCCCCCCGGCGGGACAGGGACTAATGAGCAGTTCTTC. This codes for CASSPPGGTGTNEQFF. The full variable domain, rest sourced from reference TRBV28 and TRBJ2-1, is DVKVTQSSRYLVKRTGEKVFLECVQDMDHENMFWYRQDPGLGLRLIYFSYDVKMKEKGDIPEGYSVSREKKERFSLILESASTNQTSMYLCASSPPGGTGTNEQFFGPGTRLTVL.